This T cell receptor beta chain is drawn from a study of T cells in Graves' hyperthyroidism and ophthalmopathy. Germline V lookup: CDR1 SGHNT, CDR2 YYREEE (reference sequence). CDR3 length: 15 amino acids. The junction had 14 bases not matched to a gene; V was cut back by 2 bases and J by 12 bases. Patients aged 18 to 65 had newly diagnosed hyperthyroidism lasting under 2 months. On the basis of clinical symptoms, serum thyroxine and TRAb, thyroid ultrasound and orbital computed tomography, diagnoses were made. TCR beta CDR3 sequences were amplified from RNA transcripts. The TCR CDR3 was amplified in a first-round RT-PCR using the HTBI primer set. MiXCR, run by TCRdb on the multiplex PCR reads, gives a single entry per CDR3 protein. The sample carries around 340,000 distinct CDR3 sequences, approximately 16% recorded once.

Sequencing used blood. The chain employs TRBV5-4 and TRBJ1-1, with TRBD1 matching over 9 bases. The receptor was isolated from a man aged 30-40 years with Graves' hyperthyroidism. The CDR3 protein is CASSFQHRTGERTFF. In DNA, the CDR3 is TGTGCCAGCAGCTTCCAGCATCGGACAGGGGAACGAACTTTCTTT.